The next 16 T cell receptor beta chains were all read from a single sample in a study of T cells after yellow fever vaccination. TCRdb re-analysed the 5' RACE reads in MiXCR, keeping a single row per CDR3 protein. The sample carries tens of thousands of distinct CDR3 sequences, just under 8% recorded once. Source: CD8+ T cells sorted from PBMCs, taken on the day of the yellow fever booster vaccination. The receptors originated from a young man who received the YFV17D yellow fever vaccine.

This clonotype occurred a few times. The chain recombines TRBV7-6 with TRBJ2-7; 14 nucleotides align to TRBD2. The ends lost 5 bases at V and 9 bases at J; junction bases unmatched: 15. The CDR3 loop spans 17 amino acids. Per the germline V gene, CDR1 is SGHVS and CDR2 is FNYEAQ. The CDR3 region has the DNA TGTGCCAGCAGCCTGCGACTAGCGGGAGGGCCAACGGGATCGCAGTACTTC. This translates into CASSLRLAGGPTGSQYF.

There are a few counts of this clonotype. The chain links TRBV12-3 or TRBV12-4 to TRBJ2-2; TRBD1 matches 7 bases. The CDR3 consists of 14 residues. Trimming at V came to 5 bases and at J to 6 bases, leaving 6 bases not matched to a gene. The CDR3 DNA follows: TGTGCCAGCAGTCCCGACAGGGTCGCCGGGGAGCTGTTTTTT. Translation: CASSPDRVAGELFF.

This clonotype was counted a few times. The rearrangement joins TRBV7-8 to TRBJ2-3; D remains ambiguous. The V and J ends lost 5 bases and 5 bases respectively, with 11 bases between them. This CDR3 comprises 13 residues. The germline V gene has CDR1 SGHVS and CDR2 FQNEAQ. DNA of the CDR3: TGTGCCAGCAGCCACCACAACGAAGATACGCAGTATTTT. This translates into CASSHHNEDTQYF.

This clonotype was picked up a small number of times. The chain couples TRBV7-4 to TRBJ2-1; 9 bases match TRBD2. This CDR3 is built from 17 residues. Germline V gene sequence: CDR1 SGHVT, CDR2 SQSDAQ. Trimming removed 4 bases from V and 0 bases from J; junction bases left unmatched: 7. CDR3 sequence reads: CASSYSGGQSSYNEQFF. DNA of the CDR3: TGTGCCAGCAGCTATAGCGGGGGACAGAGCTCCTACAATGAGCAGTTCTTC.

This chain connects TRBV29-1 to TRBJ2-7; D ambiguous. Germline values: CDR1 SQVTM, CDR2 ANQGSEA. The CDR3 contains 11 residues. The ends were cut back, 5 bases at V and 4 bases at J, with 9 bases in the middle. CDR3 amino acids: CSVKKAYEQYF. The CDR3 DNA sequence: TGCAGCGTTAAAAAGGCGTACGAGCAGTACTTC.

Ten or more counts support this clonotype. The V and J genes are TRBV14 and TRBJ2-3, with D possibly being TRBD1 (6 bases). V was clipped by 4 bases and J by 0 bases, with 17 bases between them. This CDR3 contains 17 residues. Germline V gene lookup returns CDR1 SGHDN and CDR2 FVKESK. The CDR3 region is CASSPPWDIDSTDTQYF. CDR3 nucleotides: TGTGCCAGCAGCCCCCCCTGGGACATTGATAGCACAGATACGCAGTATTTT.

In this sample, this clonotype turned up a few times. The rearrangement uses TRBV18 and TRBJ2-7; 7 bases fit TRBD2. CDR1 and CDR2 from the germline V gene are KGHSH and LQKENI. This CDR3 has 12 residues. V was pared by 11 bases and J by 5 bases, with 9 bases of the junction left unmatched. CDR3 region: CASLGGTNEQYF. DNA of the CDR3: TGTGCCTCTCTCGGGGGGACGAACGAGCAGTACTTC.

The CDR3 sequence: CSARPRGGAYEQYF. In nucleotides, the CDR3 is TGCAGTGCTAGACCCCGAGGAGGGGCCTACGAGCAGTACTTC. The chain is built from TRBV20-1 and TRBJ2-7; a weak D match, TRBD2 (6 bases). This CDR3 is built from 14 residues. The germline gives CDR1 DFQATT, CDR2 SNEGSKA (reference sequence). Deletions cut 2 bases from V and 2 bases from J, with 13 bases between.

This rearrangement joins TRBV5-1 to TRBJ2-6, with D tentatively TRBD2 (5 bases). V gave up 4 bases and J gave up 0 bases, with 14 bases separating them. Looked up from germline, CDR1 is SGHRS and CDR2 is YFSETQ. This CDR3 spans 17 amino acids. CDR3 residues: CASSPWTANSGANVLTF. The CDR3 DNA reads as TGCGCCAGCAGCCCTTGGACTGCCAACTCTGGGGCCAACGTCCTGACTTTC.

This chain uses TRBV27 with TRBJ2-2; the D call may be TRBD1 or TRBD2 (5 bases each). Per the germline V gene, CDR1 is MNHEY and CDR2 is SMNVEV (reference sequence). This CDR3 spans 15 amino acids. V was shortened by 8 bases and J by 5 bases, with 18 bases between the two germline ends. CDR3 in DNA: TGTGCCAGCCGGCTGGGGCTAGCCGGGACCGGGGAGCTGTTTTTT. This sequence encodes CASRLGLAGTGELFF.

This clonotype was found many times. Here the CDR3 reads CASSETGGTDTQYF. The CDR3 coding sequence is TGTGCCAGCAGCGAGACAGGGGGCACAGATACGCAGTATTTT. The chain links TRBV7-8 to TRBJ2-3; 8 bases align to TRBD1. The CDR3 contains 14 residues. CDR1 is SGHVS, CDR2 FQNEAQ, per germline. V was pared by 5 bases and J by 1 base, with 2 bases of the junction left unmatched. The full variable domain, with the rest looked up from reference TRBV7-8 and TRBJ2-3, is GAGVSQSPRYKVAKRGQDVALRCDPISGHVSLFWYQQALGQGPEFLTYFQNEAQLDKSGLPSDRFFAERPEGSVSTLKIQRTQQEDSAVYLCASSETGGTDTQYFGPGTRLTVL.

This clonotype was seen many times. This rearrangement joins TRBV10-2 to TRBJ1-4, with unresolved D. CDR3 size: 14 residues. CDR1 and CDR2 (germline): WSHSY, SAAADI. V was shortened by 2 bases and J by 8 bases, with 12 bases between the two germline ends. CDR3 nucleotide sequence: TGCGCCAGCAGTGAGAACCCCACGGTAGAAAAACTGTTTTTT. Translation: CASSENPTVEKLFF.

The chain employs TRBV29-1 and TRBJ1-1; D gene ambiguous. CDR1 is SQVTM, CDR2 ANQGSEA, per germline. V lost 7 bases and J 4 bases, leaving 10 bases between the germline ends. This CDR3 contains 11 residues. CDR3 in DNA: TGCAGCGGGGTCTGGGGCACTGAAGCTTTCTTT. This sequence encodes CSGVWGTEAFF.

There are a few counts of this clonotype. The chain is built from TRBV4-3 and TRBJ2-7; TRBD1 might be the D (6 bases). The germline gives CDR1 LGHNA, CDR2 YSLEER. Trimming removed 0 bases at V and 2 bases at J, with 14 bases between. The CDR3 is made up of 16 amino acids. CDR3 sequence reads: CASSQDQGSGTYEQYF. In DNA form, the CDR3 reads TGCGCCAGCAGCCAAGACCAGGGGAGCGGAACCTACGAGCAGTACTTC.

The rearrangement links TRBV4-3 to TRBJ2-1, with TRBD2 as a possible D gene (5 bases). The CDR3 length is 16 residues. V was pared by 0 bases and J by 6 bases, with 15 bases between. CDR1 LGHNA and CDR2 YSLEER come from the germline V gene. CDR3 DNA: TGCGCCAGCAGCCAAGAGAGCGGCAGACCCTCCAATGAGCAGTTCTTC. The encoded protein is CASSQESGRPSNEQFF.

This clonotype was recorded at least ten times. V usage is TRBV7-2 and J usage is TRBJ2-1; 11 nucleotides line up with TRBD2. Germline V gene data show CDR1 as SGHTA and CDR2 as FQGNSA. V trimming: 3 bases; J trimming: 4 bases; junction bases outside the gene matches: 5. The CDR3 is 16 residues long. The CDR3 DNA is TGTGCCAGCAGCTTTAGCGGGAGGGCCGGGTACAATGAGCAGTTCTTC. This gives the protein CASSFSGRAGYNEQFF.